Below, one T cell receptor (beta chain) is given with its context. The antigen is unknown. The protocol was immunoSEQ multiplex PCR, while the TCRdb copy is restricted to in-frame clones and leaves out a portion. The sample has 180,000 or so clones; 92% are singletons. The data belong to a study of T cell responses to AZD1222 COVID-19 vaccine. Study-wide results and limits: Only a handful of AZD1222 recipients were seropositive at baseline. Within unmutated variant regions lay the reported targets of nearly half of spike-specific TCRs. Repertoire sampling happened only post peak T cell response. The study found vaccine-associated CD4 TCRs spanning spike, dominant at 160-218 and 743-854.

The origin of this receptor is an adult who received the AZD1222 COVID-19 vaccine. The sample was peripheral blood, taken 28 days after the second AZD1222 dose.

Here the CDR3 DNA reads TGTGCCAGCAGTTTTATCACGGGAGTAGTCTATGGCTACACCTTC. Its translation: CASSFITGVVYGYTF. This chain connects TRBV5-6 to TRBJ1-2; no firm D call. This CDR3 spans 15 amino acids. V lost 5 bases and J lost 4, with 18 bases in between. The germline V gene has CDR1 SGHDT and CDR2 YYEEEE.